This T cell receptor beta chain is drawn from a study of T cell responses to AZD1222 COVID-19 vaccine. The CDR3 runs to 14 residues. The germline CDR1 and CDR2 sequences are SNHLY and FYNNEI. V was trimmed by 7 bases and J by 4 bases, leaving 13 bases between them. Here immunoSEQ multiplex PCR was the method, and the copy in TCRdb shows in-frame clones only, minus some. The profile shows tens of thousands of clones, around 93% of them singletons. This clone was picked up a small number of times. This sequence joins TRBV2 and TRBJ1-4; perhaps TRBD1 as D (5 bases). Sample: peripheral blood, taken 28 days after the second AZD1222 dose. The receptor's source is an adult who received the AZD1222 COVID-19 vaccine. CDR3 sequence (DNA): TGTGCCAGCAAAAGCGCGGGGGGTAATGAAAAACTGTTTTTT. Residues: CASKSAGGNEKLFF.